This T cell receptor beta chain comes out of a study of T-cell reconstitution after alpha-beta-depleted transplantation in children. TCRbeta library preparation incorporated unique molecular identifiers. MiXCR was run by TCRdb on the PCR reads, yielding one entry per CDR3 protein. The table records around 450,000 distinct CDR3 sequences, roughly 44% of them present only once. A single count supports this clonotype. Its antigen remains unknown. Study-level results: Several hundred expanded graft clones reportedly gave rise to the alpha-beta T cells present about two months after transplant. At the one-year point after transplant, T-cell counts and TCRbeta diversity were found to come mostly from T cells that had been newly produced. Several patients had high TCRbeta diversity at day 60; it came from surviving recipient T cells and thymic progenitors.

This receptor was obtained from a girl aged 2 to 9 with aplastic anemia, due to receive a stem cell transplant. This sample comprised PBMCs, obtained before TCRalphabeta/CD19-depleted stem cell transplant.

CDR3 sequence: CASRFIWGGEQYF. The CDR3 DNA is TGTGCCAGCAGGTTCATCTGGGGAGGGGAGCAGTACTTC. V gene TRBV28 combines with J gene TRBJ2-7; TRBD2 aligns across 7 bases. CDR3 length equals 13 residues. Per the germline V gene, CDR1 is MDHEN and CDR2 is SYDVKM. The ends lost 6 bases at V and 7 bases at J; junction bases unmatched: 9.